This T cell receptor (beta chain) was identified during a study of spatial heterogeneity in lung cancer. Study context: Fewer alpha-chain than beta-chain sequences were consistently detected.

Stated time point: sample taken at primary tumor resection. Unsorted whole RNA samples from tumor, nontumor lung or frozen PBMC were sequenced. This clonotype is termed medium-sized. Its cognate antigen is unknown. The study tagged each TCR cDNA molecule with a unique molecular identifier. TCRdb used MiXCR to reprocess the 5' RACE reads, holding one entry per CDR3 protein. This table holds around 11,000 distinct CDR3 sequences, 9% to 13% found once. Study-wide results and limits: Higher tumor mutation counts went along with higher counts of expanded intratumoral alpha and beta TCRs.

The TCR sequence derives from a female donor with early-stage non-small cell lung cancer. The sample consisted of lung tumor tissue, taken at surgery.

CDR3 sequence: CASSFSGTEAFF. CDR3 sequence (DNA): TGCGCCAGCAGCTTTAGTGGTACTGAAGCTTTCTTT. The chain links TRBV5-1 to TRBJ1-1, with no clear D. CDR3 size: 12 residues. Trimming left V 2 bases short and J 5 bases short, with 7 bases between. The germline V gene has CDR1 SGHRS and CDR2 YFSETQ.